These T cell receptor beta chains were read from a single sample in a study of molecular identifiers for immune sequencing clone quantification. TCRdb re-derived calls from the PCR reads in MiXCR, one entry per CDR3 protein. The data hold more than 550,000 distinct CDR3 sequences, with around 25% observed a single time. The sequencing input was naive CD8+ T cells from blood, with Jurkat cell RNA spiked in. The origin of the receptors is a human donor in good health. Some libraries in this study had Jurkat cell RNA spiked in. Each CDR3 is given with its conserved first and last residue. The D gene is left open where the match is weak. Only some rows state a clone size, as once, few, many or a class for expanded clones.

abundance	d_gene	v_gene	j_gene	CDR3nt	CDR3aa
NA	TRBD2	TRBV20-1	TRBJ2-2	TGCAGTGCTAGAGATCTTATGGGGGAGGGCCCCGGGGAGCTGTTTTTT	CSARDLMGEGPGELFF
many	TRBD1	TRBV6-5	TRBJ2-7	TGTGCCAGCCGTTGGACAGGGAGTTACGAGCAGTACTTC	CASRWTGSYEQYF
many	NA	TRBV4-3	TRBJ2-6	TGCGCCAGCAGCCAAGATTGGAGCTCTGGGGCCAACGTCCTGACTTTC	CASSQDWSSGANVLTF
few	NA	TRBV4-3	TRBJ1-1	TGCGCCAGCAGCCCCAGTCGCTTAGAGACTCCGGGGACTGAAGCTTTCTTT	CASSPSRLETPGTEAFF
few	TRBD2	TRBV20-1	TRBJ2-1	TGCAGTGCTACTCGACTAGCGGTAGGAAATGAGCAGTTCTTC	CSATRLAVGNEQFF
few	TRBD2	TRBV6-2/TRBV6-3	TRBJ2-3	TGTGCCAGCAGTTGGATAGCGGGGGGGAGGACAGATACGCAGTATTTT	CASSWIAGGRTDTQYF
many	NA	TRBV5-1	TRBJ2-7	TGCGCCAGCAGCTTGGCCTTTGGGGTACTTGGTTACGAGCAGTACTTC	CASSLAFGVLGYEQYF
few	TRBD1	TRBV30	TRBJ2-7	TGTGCCTGGAGTCTTCTACCGGGACAGGGTTACGAGCAGTACTTC	CAWSLLPGQGYEQYF
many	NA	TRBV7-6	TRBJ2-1	TGTGCCAGCAGCTTAAGCGACGGGGCTAGCGTAACCTACAATGAGCAGTTCTTC	CASSLSDGASVTYNEQFF
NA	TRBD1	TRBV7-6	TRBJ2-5	TGTGCCAGCAGCCCCGGGACAGGGGAGACCCAGTACTTC	CASSPGTGETQYF
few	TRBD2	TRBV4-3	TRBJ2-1	TGCGCCAGCAGCCAAGCTAGCGGGGGGAAATACAATGAGCAGTTCTTC	CASSQASGGKYNEQFF
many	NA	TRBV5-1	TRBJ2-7	TGCGCCAGCAGCGTGACAGGCTACGAGCAGTACTTC	CASSVTGYEQYF
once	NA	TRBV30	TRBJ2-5	TGTGCCCTGAGTGTCGGTAGCGGCCAAGAGACCCAGTACTTC	CALSVGSGQETQYF
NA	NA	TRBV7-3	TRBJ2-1	TGTGCCAGCAGCTTAAGCGGCCAGACGGGCTCCTACAATGAGCAGTTCTTC	CASSLSGQTGSYNEQFF
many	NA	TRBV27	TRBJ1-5	TGTGCCAGCAGTTCCCGTGGGTTGGTCGGTCTAAATCAGCCCCAGCATTTT	CASSSRGLVGLNQPQHF
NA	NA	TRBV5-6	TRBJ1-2	TGTGCCAGCAGCCGAATCACGGAGAACTATGGCTACACCTTC	CASSRITENYGYTF
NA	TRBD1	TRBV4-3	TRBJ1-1	TGCGCCAGCAGCCAAGATAAGGGGGCAAGGAACACTGAAGCTTTCTTT	CASSQDKGARNTEAFF
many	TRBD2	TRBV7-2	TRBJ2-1	TGTGCCAGCAGCTTAACCCCCCGGACTAGCGGGGGCAATGAGCAGTTCTTC	CASSLTPRTSGGNEQFF
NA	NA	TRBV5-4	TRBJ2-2	TGTGCCAGCGGCTTTTTATCTCCGAACACCGGGGAGCTGTTTTTT	CASGFLSPNTGELFF
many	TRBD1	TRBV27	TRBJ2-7	TGTGCCACCAGACAGGGTTACGAGCAGTACTTC	CATRQGYEQYF
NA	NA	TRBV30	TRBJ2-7	TGTGCCTGGAGTGTAGGGGCCGGGACCTACGAGCAGTACTTC	CAWSVGAGTYEQYF
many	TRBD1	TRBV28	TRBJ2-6	TGTGCCAGCAGCTCCGGGACAGATCCTTCTGGGGCCAACGTCCTGACTTTC	CASSSGTDPSGANVLTF
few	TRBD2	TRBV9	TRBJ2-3	TGTGCCAGCAGCGTAGCAGCGGGGTCCGCAGATACGCAGTATTTT	CASSVAAGSADTQYF
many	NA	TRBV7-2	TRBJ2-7	TGTGCCAGCAGCTTCCGGGACTTCTCCTACGAGCAGTACTTC	CASSFRDFSYEQYF